Listed here are 2 T cell receptor beta chains from one sample, sequenced in a study of control samples from healthy donors and cancer patients. Data came from immunoSEQ multiplex PCR; TCRdb stores just in-frame clones and leaves some out. The sample has about 120,000 clones; just under 95% are singletons. The sequenced sample consisted of blood. The source is a man aged 30 to 45 in good health.

The V and J genes are TRBV27 and TRBJ1-3; no clear D. Germline assignment: CDR1 MNHEY and CDR2 SMNVEV (reference sequence). The CDR3 is 14 residues long. V lost 5 bases to trimming and J lost 3 bases, with 11 bases between them. The CDR3 DNA reads as TGTGCCAGCAGTACCTCCCGGGATGGAAACACCATATATTTT. Translating gives CASSTSRDGNTIYF.

This rearrangement joins TRBV2 to TRBJ2-3; 7 nucleotides line up with TRBD1. The CDR3 is made up of 12 amino acids. The junction had 3 bases not matched to a gene; V was cut back by 3 bases and J by 9 bases. Germline loops: CDR1 SNHLY, CDR2 FYNNEI. The CDR3 bases are TGTGCCAGCAGTGACGGACAGGAAACGCAGTATTTT. Translated, it gives CASSDGQETQYF.